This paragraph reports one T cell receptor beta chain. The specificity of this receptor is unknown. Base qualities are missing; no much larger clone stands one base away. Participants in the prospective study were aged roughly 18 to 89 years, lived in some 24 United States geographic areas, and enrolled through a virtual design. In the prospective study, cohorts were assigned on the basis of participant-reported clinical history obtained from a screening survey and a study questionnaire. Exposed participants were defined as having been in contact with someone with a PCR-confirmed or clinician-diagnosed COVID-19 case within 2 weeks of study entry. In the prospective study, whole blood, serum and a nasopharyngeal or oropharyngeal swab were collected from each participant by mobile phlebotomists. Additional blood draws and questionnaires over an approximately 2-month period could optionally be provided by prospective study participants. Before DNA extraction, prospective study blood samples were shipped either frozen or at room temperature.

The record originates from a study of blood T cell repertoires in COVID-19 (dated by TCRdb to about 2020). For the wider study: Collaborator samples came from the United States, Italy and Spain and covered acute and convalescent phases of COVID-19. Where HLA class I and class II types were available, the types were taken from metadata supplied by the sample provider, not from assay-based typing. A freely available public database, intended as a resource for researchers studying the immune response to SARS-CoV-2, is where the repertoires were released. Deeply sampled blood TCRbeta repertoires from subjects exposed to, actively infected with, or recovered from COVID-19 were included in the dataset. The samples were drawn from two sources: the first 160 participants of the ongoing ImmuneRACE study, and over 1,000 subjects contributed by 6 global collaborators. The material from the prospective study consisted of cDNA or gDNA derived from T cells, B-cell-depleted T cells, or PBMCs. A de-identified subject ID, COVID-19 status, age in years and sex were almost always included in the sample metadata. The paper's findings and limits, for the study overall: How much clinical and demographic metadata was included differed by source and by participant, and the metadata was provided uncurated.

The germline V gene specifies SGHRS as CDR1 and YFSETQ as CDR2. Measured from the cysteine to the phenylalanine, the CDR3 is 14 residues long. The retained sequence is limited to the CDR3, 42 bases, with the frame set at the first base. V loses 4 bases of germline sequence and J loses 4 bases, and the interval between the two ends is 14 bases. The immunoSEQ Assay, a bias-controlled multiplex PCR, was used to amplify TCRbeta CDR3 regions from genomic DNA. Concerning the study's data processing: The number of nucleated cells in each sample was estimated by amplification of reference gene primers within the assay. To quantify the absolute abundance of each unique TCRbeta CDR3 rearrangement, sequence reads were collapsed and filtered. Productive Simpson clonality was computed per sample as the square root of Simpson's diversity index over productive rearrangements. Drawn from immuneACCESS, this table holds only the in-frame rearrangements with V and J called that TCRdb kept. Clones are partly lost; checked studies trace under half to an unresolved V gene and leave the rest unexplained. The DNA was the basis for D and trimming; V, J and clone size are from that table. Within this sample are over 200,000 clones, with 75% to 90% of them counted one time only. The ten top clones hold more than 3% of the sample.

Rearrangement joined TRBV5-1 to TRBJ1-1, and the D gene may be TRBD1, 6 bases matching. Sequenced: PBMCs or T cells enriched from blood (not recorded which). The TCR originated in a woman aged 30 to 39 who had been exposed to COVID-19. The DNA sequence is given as TGCGCCAGCAGCATACAGGGCCGGGGCACTGAAGCTTTCTTT. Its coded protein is CASSIQGRGTEAFF.